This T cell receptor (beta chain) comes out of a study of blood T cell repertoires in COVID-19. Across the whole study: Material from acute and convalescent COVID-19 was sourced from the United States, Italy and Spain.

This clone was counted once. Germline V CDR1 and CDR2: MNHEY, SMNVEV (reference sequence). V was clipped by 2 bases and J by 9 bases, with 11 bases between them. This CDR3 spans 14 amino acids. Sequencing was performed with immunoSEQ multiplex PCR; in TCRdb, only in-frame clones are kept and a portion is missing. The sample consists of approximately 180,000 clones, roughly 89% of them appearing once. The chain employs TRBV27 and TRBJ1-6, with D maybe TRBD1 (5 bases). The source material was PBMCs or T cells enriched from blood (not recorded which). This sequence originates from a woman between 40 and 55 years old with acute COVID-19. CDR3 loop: CASSLQGLGSPLHF. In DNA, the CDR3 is TGTGCCAGCAGTTTACAGGGTCTGGGTTCACCCCTCCACTTT.